The sequence of this T cell receptor (beta chain) was determined in a study of T cells in women clearing cervical HPV infection. Sequencing was performed with immunoSEQ multiplex PCR; in TCRdb, only in-frame clones are kept and a portion is missing. This listing includes 30,000 to 45,000 clones. This CDR3 has 13 amino acids. Germline CDR1 reads LNHDA; CDR2 reads SQIVND (reference sequence). As concerns this clone: Sequence at one end of the junction differs from germline and may be a read error. Read sequence stops 3 residues before the CDR3 end, and the germline J gene provides the missing end. The same CDR3 also results from other DNA sequences found in this sample.

The sequence came from a woman aged 18 to 75 with a cervical HPV16 infection that either progressed to CIN3+ or cleared (not recorded which). This rearrangement joins TRBV19 to TRBJ2-7; perhaps TRBD1 as D (6 bases). The sample was blood buffy coat. The CDR3 is CASSTGGGYEQYF. The DNA read from the CDR3 is TGTGCCAGCAGTACTGGGGGCGGCTACGAG. The full variable domain, its missing parts supplied by reference TRBV19 and TRBJ2-7, is DGGITQSPKYLFRKEGQNVTLSCEQNLNHDAMYWYRQDPGQGLRLIYYSQIVNDFQKGDIAEGYSVSREKKESFPLTVTSAQKNPTAFYLCASSTGGGYEQYFGPGTRLTVT.